This TCR beta chain was sequenced during a study of radiation and T cells in renal cell carcinoma. The time point: baseline pretreatment blood. Noted treatment: 15 Gy SBRT to primary tumor, nephrectomy 4 weeks later. Profiling relied on immunoSEQ multiplex PCR, and the TCRdb table lists in-frame clones only, not all of them. The sample contains 140,000 to 150,000 clones, about 88% of which appear only once. The CDR3 is 15 residues long. V lost 0 bases, J lost 2 bases, and 10 bases lay in between. CDR1 and CDR2 from the germline V gene are LGHNA and YSLEER. The sequence was obtained from a woman aged 70-85 years with renal cell carcinoma. Sequenced here: blood, sampled from a patient whose treatment included radiotherapy and nephrectomy. The rearrangement uses TRBV4-3 and TRBJ1-1, with D tentatively TRBD1 (5 bases). This CDR3 reads CASSQDGQGNTEAFF. For the CDR3, the DNA is TGCGCCAGCAGCCAAGATGGGCAGGGAAACACTGAAGCTTTCTTT.